Only a few counts were recorded for the clone carrying this T cell receptor beta chain. This record belongs to a study of T cells after yellow fever vaccination. The germline CDR1 and CDR2 sequences are SGHAT and FQNNGV. The V gene end was trimmed by 5 bases and the J gene end by 6 bases; junction bases not matched to a gene: 12. The CDR3 runs 16 residues. MiXCR was run by TCRdb on the 5' RACE reads, yielding one entry per CDR3 protein. The data contain some 300,000 distinct CDR3 sequences, 7.5% to 9.5% of them singletons. The chain is built from TRBV11-2 and TRBJ2-3; 9 bases match TRBD2. The specimen was CD4+ T cells sorted from PBMCs, collected 5 days after the yellow fever booster vaccination. This receptor was obtained from a man younger than 30 who received the YFV17D yellow fever vaccine. DNA for the CDR3: TGTGCCAGCAGCCCCCGTGCGGGGGGGTCCGGTGATACGCAGTATTTT. Its protein is CASSPRAGGSGDTQYF.